The next 4 T cell receptor beta chains were all read from a single sample in a study of cytomegalovirus exposure and HLA in healthy donors. In the PCR, 60 Vbeta and 13 Jbeta primers were used. Sequencing was performed with immunoSEQ multiplex PCR; in TCRdb, only in-frame clones are kept and a portion is missing. The profile shows 95,000 to 150,000 clones, approximately 78% of them singletons. Source material: PBMCs. These receptors were obtained from a woman between 40 and 50 years old in good health and CMV-seropositive.

The V call is TRBV4-3, the J call TRBJ2-5; 12 bases are shared with TRBD2. There are 18 residues in the CDR3. V was pared by 4 bases and J by 0 bases, with 9 bases of the junction left unmatched. Germline CDR1 reads LGHNA; CDR2 reads YSLEER. CDR3 amino acids: CASSPRLAGDTYQETQYF. The CDR3, as DNA: TGCGCCAGCAGCCCCAGACTAGCGGGGGACACGTACCAAGAGACCCAGTACTTC.

This clone was observed a handful of times. V and J are TRBV6-6 and TRBJ1-1; TRBD1 is a possible D gene (5 bases). Per germline, CDR1 MNHNY and CDR2 SVGAGI (reference sequence). V lost 5 bases to trimming and J lost 1 base, with 14 bases between them. The CDR3 extends over 15 amino acids. The CDR3 here is CASSEEGRANTEAFF. The CDR3 DNA is TGTGCCAGCAGTGAGGAGGGGCGGGCGAACACTGAAGCTTTCTTT.

The chain joins TRBV4-1 to TRBJ2-5, with D maybe TRBD2 (5 bases). The CDR3 length is 15 residues. The germline gives CDR1 MGHRA, CDR2 YSYEKL. Trimming took 3 bases from V and 4 from J, leaving 15 bases between them. The CDR3 sequence: CASSHPRGEGETQYF. The CDR3 DNA is TGCGCCAGCAGCCATCCCCGGGGAGAGGGAGAGACCCAGTACTTC.

CDR3 coding DNA: TGTGCCAGCAGCGTAGGTGACTTTCCGACGGATGGCTACACCTTC. Its translation is CASSVGDFPTDGYTF. The J gene is TRBJ1-2, the V gene TRBV9; D gene unclear. Trimming pared 0 bases from V and 6 bases from J, leaving 15 bases between. This CDR3 contains 15 residues. Germline V gene lookup returns CDR1 SGDLS and CDR2 YYNGEE.